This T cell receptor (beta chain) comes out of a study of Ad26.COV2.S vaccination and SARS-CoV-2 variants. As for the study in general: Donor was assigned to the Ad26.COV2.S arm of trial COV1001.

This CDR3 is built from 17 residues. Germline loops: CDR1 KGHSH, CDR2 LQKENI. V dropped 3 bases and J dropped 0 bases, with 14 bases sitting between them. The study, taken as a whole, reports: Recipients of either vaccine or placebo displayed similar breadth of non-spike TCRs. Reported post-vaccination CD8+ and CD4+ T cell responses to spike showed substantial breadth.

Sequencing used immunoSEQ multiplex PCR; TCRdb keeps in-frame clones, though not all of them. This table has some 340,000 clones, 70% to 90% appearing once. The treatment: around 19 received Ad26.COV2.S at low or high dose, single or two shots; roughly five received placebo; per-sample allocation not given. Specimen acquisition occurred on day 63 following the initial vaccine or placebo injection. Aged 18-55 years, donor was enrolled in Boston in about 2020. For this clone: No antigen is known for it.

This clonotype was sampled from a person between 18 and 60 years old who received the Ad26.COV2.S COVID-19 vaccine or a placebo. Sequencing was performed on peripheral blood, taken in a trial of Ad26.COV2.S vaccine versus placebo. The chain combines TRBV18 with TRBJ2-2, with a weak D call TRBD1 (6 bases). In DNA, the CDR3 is TGTGCCAGCTCACCCTGGACAGCTCTCACGAACACCGGGGAGCTGTTTTTT. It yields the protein CASSPWTALTNTGELFF.